The 10 T cell receptor beta chains below were found in one sample sequenced in a study of CD8 T cells in ankylosing spondylitis. Each CDR3 protein is one row after TCRdb ran MiXCR on the 5' RACE reads. The sample has about 240,000 distinct CDR3 sequences, approximately 9% seen once. The specimen was blood, either unsorted or a sorted T cell fraction (not recorded which). All receptors derive from a male donor with ankylosing spondylitis or in good health (not recorded which).

V is TRBV5-1 and J is TRBJ2-7, with D possibly being TRBD1 or TRBD2 (5 bases each). Trimming left V 2 bases short and J 3 bases short, with 15 bases between. The CDR3 totals 15 residues. Germline CDR1 SGHRS, CDR2 YFSETQ. CDR3 residues: CASSFDGSGSYEQYF. The DNA of the CDR3 is TGCGCCAGCAGCTTCGATGGGTCAGGGAGCTACGAGCAGTACTTC.

This clonotype was counted at least ten times. The chain carries TRBV7-9 and TRBJ2-2; D may be TRBD1 (6 bases). Germline CDR1 reads SEHNR; CDR2 reads FQNEAQ (reference sequence). This CDR3 is built from 15 residues. V was trimmed by 4 bases and J by 0 bases, leaving 9 bases between them. The CDR3 DNA sequence: TGTGCCAGCAGCTCGGGACACCCGAACACCGGGGAGCTGTTTTTT. Its protein is CASSSGHPNTGELFF.

This clonotype was recorded many times. CDR3 coding DNA: TGCGCCAGCAGCCCGCGGGCCGCAACGGGACTCCTCTACAATGAGCAGTTCTTC. This encodes CASSPRAATGLLYNEQFF. The V call is TRBV5-1, the J call TRBJ2-1, with D tentatively TRBD2 (6 bases). With 4 bases removed from V and 3 bases from J, the gap between germline ends came to 23 bases. This CDR3 region has 18 residues. Germline loops: CDR1 SGHRS, CDR2 YFSETQ.

This chain uses TRBV30 with TRBJ2-5; 9 nucleotides align to TRBD2. There are 15 residues in the CDR3. Germline assignment: CDR1 GTSNPN and CDR2 SVGIG (reference sequence). Trimming at V came to 1 base and at J to 4 bases, leaving 7 bases not matched to a gene. As DNA, the CDR3 is TGTGCCTGGAGTGCCAGACCGGGACTAGCAGAGACCCAGTACTTC. Amino acid sequence: CAWSARPGLAETQYF. Based on the CDR3 plus reference TRBV30 and TRBJ2-5, the full variable domain is SQTIHQWPATLVQPVGSPLSLECTVEGTSNPNLYWYRQAAGRGLQLLFYSVGIGQISSEVPQNLSASRPQDRQFILSSKKLLLSDSGFYLCAWSARPGLAETQYFGPGTRLLVL.

The chain uses TRBV12-3 or TRBV12-4 and TRBJ1-2; a weak D match, TRBD1 (5 bases). This CDR3 has 12 amino acids. Trimming removed 5 bases from V and 2 bases from J, with 6 bases in between. CDR3 in amino acids: CASSGTNYGYTF. The CDR3, as DNA: TGTGCCAGCAGTGGGACCAACTATGGCTACACCTTC.

This clonotype came up many times. The chain has TRBV7-8 and TRBJ2-1; 8 bases align to TRBD1. Germline V gene data show CDR1 as SGHVS and CDR2 as FQNEAQ. V shed 1 base, J shed 7 bases, and the junction held 6 bases outside the gene matches. The CDR3 runs 15 residues. CDR3 nucleotide sequence: TGTGCCAGCAGCTTAGTGGGGACAGGTATTAATGAGCAGTTCTTC. Its protein is CASSLVGTGINEQFF.

This clonotype showed up many times. This chain links TRBV25-1 with TRBJ2-2, with D possibly matching TRBD1 (5 bases). The CDR3 is made up of 15 amino acids. Germline CDR1 and CDR2: MGHDK and SYGVNS. Trimming shortened V by 4 bases and J by 0 bases, and 9 bases separated the two germline ends. This CDR3 reads CASSAWTTNTGELFF. The CDR3 DNA is TGTGCCAGCAGTGCGTGGACAACGAACACCGGGGAGCTGTTTTTT.

The chain recombines TRBV5-1 with TRBJ2-2; D is perhaps TRBD1 (6 bases). The CDR3 sequence is 15 residues long. Trimming pared 0 bases from V and 3 bases from J, leaving 9 bases between. Germline V gene data show CDR1 as SGHRS and CDR2 as YFSETQ. CDR3 DNA sequence: TGCGCCAGCAGCTTGGGACAGGCGGACACCGGGGAGCTGTTTTTT. This translates into CASSLGQADTGELFF.

This clonotype was recorded at least ten times. V and J are TRBV12-5 and TRBJ1-2; D unresolved. The germline V gene encodes CDR1 LGHNT and CDR2 FRNRAP. V was pared by 7 bases and J by 4 bases, with 16 bases between. There are 14 residues in the CDR3. CDR3: CASASSHPIYGYTF. In DNA form, the CDR3 reads TGTGCTAGTGCCAGTTCGCACCCTATCTATGGCTACACCTTC.

This clonotype was seen repeatedly, ten times or more. This rearrangement joins TRBV12-3 or TRBV12-4 to TRBJ2-6; D remains unclear. This CDR3 spans 15 amino acids. The ends were cut back, 6 bases at V and 2 bases at J, with 11 bases in the middle. The CDR3 loop is CASRVRNPGANVLTF. The CDR3 nucleotides are TGTGCCAGCAGGGTGCGGAACCCTGGGGCCAACGTCCTGACTTTC.